This record looks at one T cell receptor (beta chain) sequence and its context. V shed 5 bases and J 3 bases; nucleotides not matched to a gene: 10. Looked up from germline, CDR1 is SGHDN and CDR2 is FVKESK. CDR3 length: 15 amino acids. Described treatment: around 19 received Ad26.COV2.S at low or high dose, single or two shots; roughly five received placebo; per-sample allocation not given. Vaccine and placebo recipients were sampled on day 63 after the first injection. Donation came from an adult in Boston who was aged 18-55 years. Built on an Ad26 vector, the vaccine expressed Wuhan-strain SARS-CoV-2 spike. The data were produced by immunoSEQ multiplex PCR, yet TCRdb's version contains in-frame clones alone and is incomplete. The sample contains 300,000 to 500,000 clones, around 85% of which appear only once. The record originates from a study of Ad26.COV2.S vaccination and SARS-CoV-2 variants. The overall study: Ad26.COV2.S shots went into the muscle once or twice, 56 days apart.

The material sequenced was peripheral blood, taken in a trial of Ad26.COV2.S vaccine versus placebo. V usage is TRBV14 and J usage is TRBJ2-7, with 7 bases identical to TRBD1. The receptor was derived from a person between 18 and 65 years old who received the Ad26.COV2.S COVID-19 vaccine or a placebo. The CDR3 loop reads CASSSPRQGFYEQYF. The CDR3 DNA reads as TGTGCCAGCAGCTCCCCGCGACAGGGTTTCTACGAGCAGTACTTC.